This T cell receptor beta chain was observed in a study of cytomegalovirus exposure and HLA in healthy donors. Study observations and caveats: The authors later linked a missense DCLRE1C variant to TCR beta V- and J-gene trimming.

Concerning this clone: Its specificity is not known.

60 Vbeta and 13 Jbeta primers were used in PCR. Only in-frame clones appear in the TCRdb table, and some are missing; sequencing was by immunoSEQ multiplex PCR. In the table there are roughly 160,000 clones, 75% to 80% of which are singletons. Germline V gives CDR1 SGHDT, CDR2 YYEEEE. V shed 0 bases, J shed 6 bases, and the junction held 2 bases outside the gene matches. The CDR3 runs 14 residues. Sequencing was done on a sample of PBMCs. The chain is built from TRBV5-6 and TRBJ2-7; TRBD1 aligns across 11 bases. This clonotype was sampled from a man aged 45-65 years in good health and CMV-seropositive. DNA of the CDR3: TGTGCCAGCAGCTTGGGGACAGGGGGCGGCGAGCAGTACTTC. This codes for CASSLGTGGGEQYF.